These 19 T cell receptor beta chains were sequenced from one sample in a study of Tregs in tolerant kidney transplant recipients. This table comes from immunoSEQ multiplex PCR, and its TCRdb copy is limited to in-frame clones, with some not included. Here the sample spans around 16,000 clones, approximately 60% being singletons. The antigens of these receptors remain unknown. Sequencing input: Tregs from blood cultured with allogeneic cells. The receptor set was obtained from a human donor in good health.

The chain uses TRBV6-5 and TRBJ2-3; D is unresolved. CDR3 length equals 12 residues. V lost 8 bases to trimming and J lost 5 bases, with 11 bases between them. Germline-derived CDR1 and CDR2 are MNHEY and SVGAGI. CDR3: CASRSKGDTQYF. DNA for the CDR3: TGTGCCAGCCGCTCGAAGGGAGATACGCAGTATTTT.

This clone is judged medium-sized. In DNA form, the CDR3 reads TGTGCCAGCTCGCCGACTAGCGGGAGTCGGGCCAAAAACATTCAGTACTTC. Translation: CASSPTSGSRAKNIQYF. The chain is built from TRBV18 and TRBJ2-4; TRBD2 matches 12 bases. This CDR3 has 17 amino acids. Germline V gene data show CDR1 as KGHSH and CDR2 as LQKENI. The trim removed 6 bases at V and 1 base at J, leaving 7 bases unmatched.

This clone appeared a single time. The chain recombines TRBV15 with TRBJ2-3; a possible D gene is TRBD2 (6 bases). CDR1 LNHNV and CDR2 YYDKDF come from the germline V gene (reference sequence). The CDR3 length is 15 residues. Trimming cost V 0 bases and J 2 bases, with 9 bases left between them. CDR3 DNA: TGTGCCACCAGCAGAGATGGGGGGTACACAGATACGCAGTATTTT. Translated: CATSRDGGYTDTQYF.

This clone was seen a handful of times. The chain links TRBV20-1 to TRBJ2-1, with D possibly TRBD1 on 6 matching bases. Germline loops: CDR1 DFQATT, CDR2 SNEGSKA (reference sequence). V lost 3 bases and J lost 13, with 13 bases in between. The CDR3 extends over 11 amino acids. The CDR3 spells CSASRGWLQFF. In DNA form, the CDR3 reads TGCAGTGCTAGTAGGGGGTGGTTACAGTTCTTC.

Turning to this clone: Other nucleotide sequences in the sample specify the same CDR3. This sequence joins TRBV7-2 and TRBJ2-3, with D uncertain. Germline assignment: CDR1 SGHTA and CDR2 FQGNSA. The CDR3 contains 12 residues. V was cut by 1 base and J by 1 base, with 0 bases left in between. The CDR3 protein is CASSLGTDTQYF. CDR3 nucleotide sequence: TGTGCCAGCAGCTTAGGCACAGATACGCAGTATTTT.

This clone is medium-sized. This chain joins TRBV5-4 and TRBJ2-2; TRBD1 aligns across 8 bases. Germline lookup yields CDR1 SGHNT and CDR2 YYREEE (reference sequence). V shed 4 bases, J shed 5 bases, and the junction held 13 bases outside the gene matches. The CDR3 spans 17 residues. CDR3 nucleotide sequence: TGTGCCAGCAGCCCCAAGACGGGACAGGCCACAACCGGGGAGCTGTTTTTT. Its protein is CASSPKTGQATTGELFF.

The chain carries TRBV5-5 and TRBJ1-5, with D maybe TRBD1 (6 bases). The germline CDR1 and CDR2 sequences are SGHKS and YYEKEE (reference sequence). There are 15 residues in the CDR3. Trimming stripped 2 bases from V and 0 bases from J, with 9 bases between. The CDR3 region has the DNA TGTGCCAGCAGCTTTTCCAGGGGTAGCAATCAGCCCCAGCATTTT. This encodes CASSFSRGSNQPQHF. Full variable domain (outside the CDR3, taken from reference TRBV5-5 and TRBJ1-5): DAGVTQSPTHLIKTRGQQVTLRCSPISGHKSVSWYQQVLGQGPQFIFQYYEKEERGRGNFPDRFSARQFPNYSSELNVNALLLGDSALYLCASSFSRGSNQPQHFGDGTRLSIL.

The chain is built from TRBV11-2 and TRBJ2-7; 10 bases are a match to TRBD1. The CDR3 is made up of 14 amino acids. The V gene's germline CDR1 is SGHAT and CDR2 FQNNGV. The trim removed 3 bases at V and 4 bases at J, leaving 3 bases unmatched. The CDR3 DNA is TGTGCCAGCAGCTTTTGGGACAGGGGATACGAGCAGTACTTC. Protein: CASSFWDRGYEQYF.

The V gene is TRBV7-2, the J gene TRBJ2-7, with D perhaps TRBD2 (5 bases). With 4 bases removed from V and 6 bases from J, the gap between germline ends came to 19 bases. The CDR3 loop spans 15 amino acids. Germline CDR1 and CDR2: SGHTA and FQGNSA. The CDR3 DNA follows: TGTGCCAGCAGCTCAACGAGAGGGATAGAGAGCGAGCAGTACTTC. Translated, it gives CASSSTRGIESEQYF.

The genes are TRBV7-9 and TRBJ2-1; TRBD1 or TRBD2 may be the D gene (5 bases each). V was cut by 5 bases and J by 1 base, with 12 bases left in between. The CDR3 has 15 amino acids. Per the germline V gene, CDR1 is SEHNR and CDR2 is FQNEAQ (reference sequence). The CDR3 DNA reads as TGTGCCAGCAGCCCGGGACGGCTGTCCTACAATGAGCAGTTCTTC. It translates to CASSPGRLSYNEQFF.

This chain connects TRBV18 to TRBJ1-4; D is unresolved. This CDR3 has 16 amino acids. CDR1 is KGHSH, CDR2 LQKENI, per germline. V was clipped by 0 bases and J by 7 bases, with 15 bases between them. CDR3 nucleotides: TGTGCCAGCTCACCACCGGATCGGGGTTTCGGTGAAAAACTGTTTTTT. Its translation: CASSPPDRGFGEKLFF.

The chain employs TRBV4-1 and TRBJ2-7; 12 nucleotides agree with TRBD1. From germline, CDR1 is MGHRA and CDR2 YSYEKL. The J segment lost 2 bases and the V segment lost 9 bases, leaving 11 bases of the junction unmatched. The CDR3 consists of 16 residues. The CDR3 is CASSEIRDRGPYEQYF. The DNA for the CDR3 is TGCGCCAGTTCTGAGATCCGGGACAGGGGGCCCTACGAGCAGTACTTC.

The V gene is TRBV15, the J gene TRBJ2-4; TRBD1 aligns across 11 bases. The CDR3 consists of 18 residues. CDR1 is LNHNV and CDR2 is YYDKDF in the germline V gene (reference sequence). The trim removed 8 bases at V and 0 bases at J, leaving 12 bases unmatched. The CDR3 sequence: CATAADRGQPIAKNIQYF. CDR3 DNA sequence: TGTGCCACCGCCGCGGACAGGGGGCAACCCATAGCCAAAAACATTCAGTACTTC.

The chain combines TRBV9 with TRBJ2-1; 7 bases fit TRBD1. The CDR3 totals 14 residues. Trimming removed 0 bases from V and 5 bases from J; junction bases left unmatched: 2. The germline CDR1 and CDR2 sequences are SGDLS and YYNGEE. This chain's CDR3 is CASSVDRGHNEQFF. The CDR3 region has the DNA TGTGCCAGCAGCGTAGACAGGGGACACAATGAGCAGTTCTTC.

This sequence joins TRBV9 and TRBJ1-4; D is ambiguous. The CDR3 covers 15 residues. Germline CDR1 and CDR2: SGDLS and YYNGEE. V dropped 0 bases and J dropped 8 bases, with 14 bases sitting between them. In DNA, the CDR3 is TGTGCCAGCAGCGTAGCAGTTGGGCAGGTGGAAAAACTGTTTTTT. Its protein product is CASSVAVGQVEKLFF.

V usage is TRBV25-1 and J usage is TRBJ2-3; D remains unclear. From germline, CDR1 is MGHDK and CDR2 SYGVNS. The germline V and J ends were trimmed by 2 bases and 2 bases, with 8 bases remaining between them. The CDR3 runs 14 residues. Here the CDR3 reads CASSEPRLTDTQYF. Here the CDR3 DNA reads TGTGCCAGCAGTGAACCCCGTCTCACAGATACGCAGTATTTT.

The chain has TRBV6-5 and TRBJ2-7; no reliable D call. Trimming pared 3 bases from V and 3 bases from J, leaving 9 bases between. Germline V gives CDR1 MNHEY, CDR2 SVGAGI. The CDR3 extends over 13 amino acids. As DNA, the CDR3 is TGTGCCAGCAGTTATCATGACGGCTACGAGCAGTACTTC. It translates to CASSYHDGYEQYF.

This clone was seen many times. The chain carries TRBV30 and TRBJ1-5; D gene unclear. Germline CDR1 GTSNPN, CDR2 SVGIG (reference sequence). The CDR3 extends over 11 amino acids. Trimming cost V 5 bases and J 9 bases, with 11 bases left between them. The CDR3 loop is CAWGLLGPQHF. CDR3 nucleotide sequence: TGTGCCTGGGGTCTTTTAGGGCCCCAGCATTTT.

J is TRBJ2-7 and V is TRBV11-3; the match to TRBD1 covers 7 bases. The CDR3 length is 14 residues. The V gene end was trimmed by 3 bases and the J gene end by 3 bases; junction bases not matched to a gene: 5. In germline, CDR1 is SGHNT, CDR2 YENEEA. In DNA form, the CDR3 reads TGTGCCAGCAGCTTGGGACAGCGGTACTACGAGCAGTACTTC. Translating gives CASSLGQRYYEQYF.